This T cell receptor (beta chain) was recovered during a study of blood T cell repertoires in COVID-19. Overall study context: COVID-19 samples collected from the United States, Italy and Spain covered acute and convalescent phases. PBMCs, B-cell-depleted T cells, or T cells were the source of the cDNA or gDNA that made up the material.

This clone was picked up a small number of times. This CDR3 region has 13 residues. Germline V gene lookup returns CDR1 SGHVS and CDR2 FQNEAQ. The ends were cut back, 4 bases at V and 0 bases at J, with 7 bases in the middle. In the authors' methods: Quantification of nucleated cells was approximated via reference gene primer amplification. Here immunoSEQ multiplex PCR was the method, and the copy in TCRdb shows in-frame clones only, minus some. The V and J calls and clone size come from that table; D and trimming were worked out from the DNA. This sample has approximately 53,000 clones, with roughly 82% found just once.

The sequence derives from a woman aged 60-75 years with acute or convalescent COVID-19. Sample: peripheral blood. The genes are TRBV7-8 and TRBJ2-7; D not certain. The chain's CDR3 is CASSYTSSYEQYF. CDR3 coding DNA: TGTGCCAGCAGCTACACAAGCTCCTACGAGCAGTACTTC.